These 16 T cell receptor beta chains originate from one sample sequenced in a study of T cell responses to AZD1222 COVID-19 vaccine. Profiling relied on immunoSEQ multiplex PCR, and the TCRdb table lists in-frame clones only, not all of them. The data contain 200,000 or so clones, 87% of them singletons. This material consisted of peripheral blood, taken on day 0 of MenACWY control vaccination. These TCRs come from an adult in good health.

V usage is TRBV6-6 and J usage is TRBJ1-4; no firm D call. This CDR3 contains 14 residues. The V end lost 3 bases, the J end lost 4 bases, and 9 bases lay between the germline ends. Per the germline V gene, CDR1 is MNHNY and CDR2 is SVGAGI (reference sequence). The CDR3 spells CASSYRADNEKLFF. CDR3 bases: TGTGCCAGCAGTTATCGGGCAGATAATGAAAAACTGTTTTTT.

The chain recombines TRBV28 with TRBJ1-1; D is ambiguous. V dropped 8 bases and J dropped 0 bases, with 4 bases sitting between them. The CDR3 covers 11 residues. CDR1 and CDR2 from the germline V gene are MDHEN and SYDVKM. CDR3 nucleotide sequence: TGTGCCAGCGGCTTGAACACTGAAGCTTTCTTT. Its translation: CASGLNTEAFF.

The chain recombines TRBV25-1 with TRBJ2-1; 11 bases line up with TRBD1. The length of the CDR3 is 15 residues. V gave up 2 bases and J gave up 8 bases; unmatched junction bases: 5. Germline V CDR1 and CDR2: MGHDK, SYGVNS. The CDR3 is CASSETGTGGDEQFF. Here the CDR3 DNA reads TGTGCCAGCAGTGAAACGGGGACAGGGGGAGATGAGCAGTTCTTC.

The chain employs TRBV19 and TRBJ2-1; TRBD2 agrees at 9 bases. The CDR3 loop spans 17 amino acids. Germline loops: CDR1 LNHDA, CDR2 SQIVND (reference sequence). The junction had 9 bases not matched to a gene; V was cut back by 2 bases and J by 4 bases. The CDR3 DNA reads TGTGCCAGTAGTATATTTGCGGGAGGGCCTTCTTACAATGAGCAGTTCTTC. This encodes CASSIFAGGPSYNEQFF. Complete variable domain (other parts from reference TRBV19 and TRBJ2-1): DGGITQSPKYLFRKEGQNVTLSCEQNLNHDAMYWYRQDPGQGLRLIYYSQIVNDFQKGDIAEGYSVSREKKESFPLTVTSAQKNPTAFYLCASSIFAGGPSYNEQFFGPGTRLTVL.

V gene TRBV27 combines with J gene TRBJ1-5; D unresolved. The CDR3 runs 14 residues. Germline loops: CDR1 MNHEY, CDR2 SMNVEV (reference sequence). V gave up 2 bases and J gave up 3 bases, with 8 bases separating them. The CDR3 reads CASSLTVFNQPQHF. In DNA, the CDR3 is TGTGCCAGCAGTTTAACGGTTTTCAATCAGCCCCAGCATTTT.

The chain uses TRBV12-3 or TRBV12-4 and TRBJ2-1; D gene ambiguous. Deletions cut 3 bases from V and 8 bases from J, with 8 bases between. There are 12 residues in the CDR3. CDR3 in DNA: TGTGCCAGCAGTTTGGGTAGCCATGAGCAGTTCTTC. It codes for CASSLGSHEQFF.

V is TRBV9 and J is TRBJ2-2; possible D gene TRBD2, 6 bases. Trimming stripped 4 bases from V and 2 bases from J, with 24 bases between. The CDR3 runs 19 residues. CDR1 is SGDLS and CDR2 is YYNGEE in the germline V gene. For the CDR3, the DNA is TGTGCCAGCAGCCAACGTGGCGGCGGGATCCCCATTAACACCGGGGAGCTGTTTTTT. This sequence encodes CASSQRGGGIPINTGELFF.

The CDR3 DNA reads as TGTGCCAGCAGCTTGATGCATAGAGATGAGCAGTTCTTC. Amino acids: CASSLMHRDEQFF. This sequence joins TRBV5-6 and TRBJ2-1; no reliable D call. CDR1 and CDR2 (germline): SGHDT, YYEEEE. The CDR3 is 13 amino acids. Trimming removed 1 base at V and 8 bases at J, with 10 bases between.

The chain combines TRBV7-9 with TRBJ1-2; TRBD1 is a possible D gene (5 bases). Germline lookup yields CDR1 SEHNR and CDR2 FQNEAQ (reference sequence). V dropped 5 bases and J dropped 6 bases, with 13 bases sitting between them. CDR3 length: 13 amino acids. The DNA of the CDR3 is TGTGCCAGCAGCCTACCTGGGGCTAATGGCTACACCTTC. Protein: CASSLPGANGYTF.

The chain couples TRBV6-5 to TRBJ2-1; a possible D gene is TRBD2 (5 bases). The germline V and J ends were trimmed by 6 bases and 0 bases, with 12 bases remaining between them. This CDR3 comprises 15 residues. The germline V gene encodes CDR1 MNHEY and CDR2 SVGAGI. As DNA, the CDR3 is TGTGCCAGCAGCCCAACGAGGGCCTCCTACAATGAGCAGTTCTTC. As protein: CASSPTRASYNEQFF.

The chain carries TRBV13 and TRBJ2-7, with D possibly TRBD1 on 6 matching bases. The V and J ends lost 3 bases and 0 bases respectively, with 9 bases between them. The CDR3 consists of 14 residues. Per germline, CDR1 PRHDT and CDR2 FYEKMQ (reference sequence). CDR3 nucleotides: TGTGCCAGCAGCTTCACGGACAGCTCCTACGAGCAGTACTTC. Protein: CASSFTDSSYEQYF.

The chain uses TRBV5-4 and TRBJ2-2, with TRBD2 identical over 9 bases. V was pared by 4 bases and J by 5 bases, with 9 bases of the junction left unmatched. The CDR3 is made up of 16 amino acids. Per germline, CDR1 SGHNT and CDR2 YYREEE (reference sequence). The CDR3: CASSGREGLETGELFF. CDR3 nucleotide sequence: TGTGCCAGCAGCGGGCGGGAGGGTCTTGAAACCGGGGAGCTGTTTTTT.

The chain links TRBV7-9 to TRBJ1-5, with 8 bases aligning to TRBD1. Germline V gene sequence: CDR1 SEHNR, CDR2 FQNEAQ (reference sequence). The ends lost 3 bases at V and 5 bases at J; junction bases unmatched: 3. This CDR3 spans 14 amino acids. Here the CDR3 reads CASSFGQGYQPQHF. The CDR3 nucleotides are TGTGCCAGCAGCTTTGGACAGGGCTATCAGCCCCAGCATTTT.

V and J are TRBV19 and TRBJ1-2, with D perhaps TRBD1 (6 bases). The V end was cut by 6 bases, the J end by 4 bases, with 18 bases between. Germline lookup yields CDR1 LNHDA and CDR2 SQIVND (reference sequence). The CDR3 consists of 15 residues. The CDR3 DNA reads TGTGCCAGTAGCCGAGGCGGCAGGGGAGGCTATGGCTACACCTTC. Translated: CASSRGGRGGYGYTF.

This sequence joins TRBV4-3 and TRBJ2-1; D not resolved. Germline lookup yields CDR1 LGHNA and CDR2 YSLEER. This CDR3 has 16 residues. V was shortened by 0 bases and J by 6 bases, with 15 bases between the two germline ends. The CDR3 DNA sequence: TGCGCCAGCAGCCAAGAAAACACGGACGGTTCCAATGAGCAGTTCTTC. As protein: CASSQENTDGSNEQFF.

The chain couples TRBV28 to TRBJ1-2; TRBD1 aligns across 8 bases. J lost 4 bases, V lost 11 bases, and 9 bases had no gene match. Germline V gene lookup returns CDR1 MDHEN and CDR2 SYDVKM. This CDR3 is built from 13 residues. Here the CDR3 DNA reads TGTGCCGGCAAGGGAGACAGGGGCTATGGCTACACCTTC. This gives the protein CAGKGDRGYGYTF.